This T cell receptor (beta chain) was documented in a study of cytomegalovirus exposure and HLA in healthy donors. As for the study in general: A previous analysis identified approximately 110 million unique TCR beta sequences derived from around 200 million T cells.

Primers: 60 Vbeta forward and 13 Jbeta reverse. Only in-frame clones appear in the TCRdb table, and some are missing; sequencing was by immunoSEQ multiplex PCR. The profile shows around 130,000 clones, around 79% of them singletons. This TCR was recovered from a woman aged 18-29 years in good health and CMV-seronegative. Sequencing input: PBMCs.

For the CDR3, the DNA is TGTGCCAGCAGCTCCCGGACAGGCCACTACACCTTC. Amino acids: CASSSRTGHYTF. The chain recombines TRBV5-6 with TRBJ1-2; 7 positions agree with TRBD1. This CDR3 has 12 residues. The V gene end was trimmed by 3 bases and the J gene end by 10 bases; junction bases not matched to a gene: 6. Germline-derived CDR1 and CDR2 are SGHDT and YYEEEE.